This T cell receptor (beta chain) was documented in a study of blood T cell repertoires in COVID-19. Study as a whole: There were acute and convalescent COVID-19 samples, and they came from the United States, Italy and Spain. The cDNA or gDNA used as material had been derived from T cells, B-cell-depleted T cells, or PBMCs.

In the authors' methods: The authors estimated nucleated cell counts from reference gene primer amplification. Assay: immunoSEQ multiplex PCR; the TCRdb copy retains only in-frame clones and omits some. D and trimming were read from the DNA, whereas the V and J calls and clone size are those reported in that table. The repertoire holds about 150,000 clones, with 70% to 90% as singletons. The CDR3 is 12 amino acids. Germline V gene data show CDR1 as LNHDA and CDR2 as SQIVND (reference sequence). Trimming pared 5 bases from V and 6 bases from J, leaving 10 bases between. This clone was found a few times.

The chain recombines TRBV19 with TRBJ1-1; D call uncertain. Specimen: peripheral blood. This receptor was obtained from a woman in her 40s with active or convalescent COVID-19. CDR3 DNA sequence: TGTGCCAGTAGTCCTTGGGCTGCTGAAGCTTTCTTT. As protein: CASSPWAAEAFF.